The clone carrying this T cell receptor (beta chain) has only a few counts. Antigen: not known. TCRdb fed the reads into MiXCR, producing one record per CDR3 protein. The sample contains a few hundred thousand distinct CDR3 sequences, around 25% of which appear only once. This sample stems from a study of T cell repertoires in cytomegalovirus infection. Study results and limitations: Accumulated public TCR beta family frequency recognized individuals carrying CMV together with the relevant HLA.

V lost 4 bases, J lost 0 bases, and 15 bases lay in between. Per the germline V gene, CDR1 is KGHDR and CDR2 is SFDVKD. This CDR3 has 17 amino acids. Sample: cultured PBMCs, taken from culture after CMV antigen stimulation. The receptor's source is a human donor in good health (CMV status not recorded). Some clones in this sample may be carry-over from other donors' samples. This sequence joins TRBV24-1 and TRBJ1-5; tentatively, D is TRBD1 (5 bases). The CDR3 DNA sequence: TGTGCCACCAGTGAGCCGGGGCCCCCTAATAGCAATCAGCCCCAGCATTTT. Translating it yields CATSEPGPPNSNQPQHF.